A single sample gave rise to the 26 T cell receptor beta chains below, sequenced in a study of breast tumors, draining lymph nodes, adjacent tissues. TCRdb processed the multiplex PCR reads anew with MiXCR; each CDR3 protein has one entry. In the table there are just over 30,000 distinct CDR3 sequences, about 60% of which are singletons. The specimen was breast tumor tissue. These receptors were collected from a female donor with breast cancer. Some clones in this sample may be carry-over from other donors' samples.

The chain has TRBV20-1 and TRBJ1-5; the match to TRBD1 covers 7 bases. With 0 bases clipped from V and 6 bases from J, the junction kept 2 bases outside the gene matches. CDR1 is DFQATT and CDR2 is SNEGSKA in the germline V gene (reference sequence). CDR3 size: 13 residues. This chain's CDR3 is CSAREAGGQPQHF. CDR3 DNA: TGCAGTGCTAGAGAGGCAGGGGGTCAGCCCCAGCATTTT.

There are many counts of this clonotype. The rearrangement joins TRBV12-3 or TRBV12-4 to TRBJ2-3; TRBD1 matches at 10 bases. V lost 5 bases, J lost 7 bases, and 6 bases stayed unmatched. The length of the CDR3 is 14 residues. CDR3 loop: CASSPGQGTNTQYF. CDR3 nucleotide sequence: TGTGCCAGCAGTCCGGGACAGGGGACAAATACGCAGTATTTT.

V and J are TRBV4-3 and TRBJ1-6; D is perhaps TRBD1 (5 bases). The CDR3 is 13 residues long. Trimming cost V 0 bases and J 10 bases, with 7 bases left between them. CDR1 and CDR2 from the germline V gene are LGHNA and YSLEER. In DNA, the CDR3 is TGCGCCAGCAGCCAAGATTGGGGGTCACCCCTCCACTTT. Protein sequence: CASSQDWGSPLHF.

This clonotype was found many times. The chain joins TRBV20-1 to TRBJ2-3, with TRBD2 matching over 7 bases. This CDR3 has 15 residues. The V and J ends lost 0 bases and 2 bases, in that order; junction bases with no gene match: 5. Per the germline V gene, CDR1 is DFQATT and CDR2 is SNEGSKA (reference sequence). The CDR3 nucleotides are TGCAGTGCTAGAGAGGGAGCGGGGCTCACAGATACGCAGTATTTT. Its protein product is CSAREGAGLTDTQYF.

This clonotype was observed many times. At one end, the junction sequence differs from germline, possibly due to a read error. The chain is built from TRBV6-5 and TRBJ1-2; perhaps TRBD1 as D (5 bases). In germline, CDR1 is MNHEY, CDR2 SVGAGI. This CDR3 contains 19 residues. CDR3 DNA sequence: TGTGCCAGCAGTCACTCGGCAGGGACGCTTTTTACTGCTAACTATGGCTACACCTTC. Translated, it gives CASSHSAGTLFTANYGYTF.

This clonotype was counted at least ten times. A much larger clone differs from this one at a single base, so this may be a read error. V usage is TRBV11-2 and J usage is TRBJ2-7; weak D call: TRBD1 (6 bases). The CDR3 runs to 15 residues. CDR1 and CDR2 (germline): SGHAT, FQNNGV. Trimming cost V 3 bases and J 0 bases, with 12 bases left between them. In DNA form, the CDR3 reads TGTGCCAGCAGCTTTGACAGGTCGACCTCCTACGAGCAGTACTTC. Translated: CASSFDRSTSYEQYF.

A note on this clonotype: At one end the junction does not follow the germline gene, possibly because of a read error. CDR3 in amino acids: CASSQGDRDSDTQYF. For the CDR3, the DNA is TGCGCCAGCAGCCAAGGGGACAGGGACTCAGATACGCAGTATTTT. The J gene is TRBJ2-3, the V gene TRBV7-3; 9 bases line up with TRBD1. Germline CDR1 is SGHTA and CDR2 is FQGTGA. The CDR3 has 15 residues.

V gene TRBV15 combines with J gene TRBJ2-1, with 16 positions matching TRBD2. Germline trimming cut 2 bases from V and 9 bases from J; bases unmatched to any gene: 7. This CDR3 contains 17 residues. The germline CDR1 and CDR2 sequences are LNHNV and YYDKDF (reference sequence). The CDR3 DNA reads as TGTGCCACCAGCAGAATGGGGACTAGCGGGAGGGGGGGTGAGCAGTTCTTC. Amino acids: CATSRMGTSGRGGEQFF.

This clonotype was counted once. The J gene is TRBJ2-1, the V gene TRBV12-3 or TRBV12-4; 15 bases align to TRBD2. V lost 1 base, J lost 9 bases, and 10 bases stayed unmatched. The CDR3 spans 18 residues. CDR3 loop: CASSLVIRTSGGVSEQFF. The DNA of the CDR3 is TGTGCCAGCAGTTTAGTGATCCGGACTAGCGGGGGGGTAAGTGAGCAGTTCTTC.

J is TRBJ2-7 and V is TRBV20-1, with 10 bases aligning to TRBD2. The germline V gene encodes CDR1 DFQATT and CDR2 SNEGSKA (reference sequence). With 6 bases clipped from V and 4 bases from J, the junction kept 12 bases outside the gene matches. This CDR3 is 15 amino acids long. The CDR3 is CSAPERSSGRYEQYF. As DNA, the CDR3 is TGCAGTGCCCCAGAGAGGTCTAGCGGGAGATACGAGCAGTACTTC.

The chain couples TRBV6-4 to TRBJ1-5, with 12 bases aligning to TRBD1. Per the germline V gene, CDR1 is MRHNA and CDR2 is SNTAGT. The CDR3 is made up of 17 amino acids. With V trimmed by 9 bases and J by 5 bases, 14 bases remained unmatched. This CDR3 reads CARGQGARWGNDQPQHF. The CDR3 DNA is TGTGCCAGGGGACAGGGGGCGCGGTGGGGAAATGATCAGCCCCAGCATTTT.

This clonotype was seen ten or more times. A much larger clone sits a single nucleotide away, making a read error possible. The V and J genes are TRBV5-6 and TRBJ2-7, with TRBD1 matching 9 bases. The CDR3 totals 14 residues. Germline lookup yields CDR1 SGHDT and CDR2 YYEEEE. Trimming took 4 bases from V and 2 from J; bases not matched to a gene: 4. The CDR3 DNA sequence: TGTGCCAGCAGCGGGGACAGGGCCACCTACGAGCAGTACTTC. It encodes CASSGDRATYEQYF.

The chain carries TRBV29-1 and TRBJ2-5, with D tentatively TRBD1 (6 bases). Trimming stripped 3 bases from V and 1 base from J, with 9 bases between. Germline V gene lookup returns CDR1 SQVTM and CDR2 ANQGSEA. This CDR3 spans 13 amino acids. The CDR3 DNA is TGCAGCGTTGAGACAGGTGCCCAAGAGACCCAGTACTTC. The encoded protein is CSVETGAQETQYF.

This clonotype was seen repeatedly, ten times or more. The CDR3 DNA sequence: TGCAGTGCTATCCCGATCTCCTACACAGGGGGCGTCTTCAATGAGCAGTTCTTC. It specifies CSAIPISYTGGVFNEQFF. The chain has TRBV20-1 and TRBJ2-1; 9 bases line up with TRBD1. This CDR3 contains 18 residues. Germline lookup yields CDR1 DFQATT and CDR2 SNEGSKA (reference sequence). Trimming at V came to 4 bases and at J to 6 bases, leaving 19 bases not matched to a gene.

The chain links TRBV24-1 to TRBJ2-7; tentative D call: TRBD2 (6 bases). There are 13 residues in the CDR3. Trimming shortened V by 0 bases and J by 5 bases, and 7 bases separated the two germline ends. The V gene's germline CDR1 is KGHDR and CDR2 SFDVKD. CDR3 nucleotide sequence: TGTGCCACCAGTGATTTGGCGGGGAACGAGCAGTACTTC. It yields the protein CATSDLAGNEQYF.

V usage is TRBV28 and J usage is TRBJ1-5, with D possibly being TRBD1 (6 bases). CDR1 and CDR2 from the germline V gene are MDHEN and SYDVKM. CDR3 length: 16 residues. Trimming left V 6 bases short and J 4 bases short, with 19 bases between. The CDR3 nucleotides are TGTGCCAGCAGAATAGGGCAGGGGAAATTTAATCAGCCCCAGCATTTT. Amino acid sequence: CASRIGQGKFNQPQHF.

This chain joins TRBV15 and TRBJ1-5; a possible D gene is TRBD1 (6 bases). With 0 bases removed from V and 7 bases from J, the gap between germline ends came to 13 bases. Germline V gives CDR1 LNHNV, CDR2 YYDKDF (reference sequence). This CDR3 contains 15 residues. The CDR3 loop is CATSREVGRGQPQHF. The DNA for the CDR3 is TGTGCCACCAGCAGAGAGGTGGGGAGGGGGCAGCCCCAGCATTTT.

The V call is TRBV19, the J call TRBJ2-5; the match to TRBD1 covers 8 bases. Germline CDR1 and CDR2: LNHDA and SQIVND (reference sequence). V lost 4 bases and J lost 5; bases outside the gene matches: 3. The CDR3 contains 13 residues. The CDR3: CASSTGGRETQYF. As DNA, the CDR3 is TGTGCCAGTAGTACAGGGGGCAGGGAGACCCAGTACTTC.

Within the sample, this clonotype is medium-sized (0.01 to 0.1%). The CDR3 DNA sequence: TGTGCCAGCAGTAGGGACAGGGGGCCTGCTGGGGCCAACGTCCTGACTTTC. The encoded protein is CASSRDRGPAGANVLTF. V gene TRBV12-3 or TRBV12-4 combines with J gene TRBJ2-6, with TRBD1 identical over 12 bases. V was pared by 5 bases and J by 2 bases, with 4 bases of the junction left unmatched. CDR3 size: 17 residues.

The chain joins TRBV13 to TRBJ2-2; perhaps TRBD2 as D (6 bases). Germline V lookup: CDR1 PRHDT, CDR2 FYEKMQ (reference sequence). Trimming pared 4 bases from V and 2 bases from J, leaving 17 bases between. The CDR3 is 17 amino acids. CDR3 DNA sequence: TGTGCCAGCAGCTCTACCTTGTGGGGGGTAAACACCGGGGAGCTGTTTTTT. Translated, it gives CASSSTLWGVNTGELFF.

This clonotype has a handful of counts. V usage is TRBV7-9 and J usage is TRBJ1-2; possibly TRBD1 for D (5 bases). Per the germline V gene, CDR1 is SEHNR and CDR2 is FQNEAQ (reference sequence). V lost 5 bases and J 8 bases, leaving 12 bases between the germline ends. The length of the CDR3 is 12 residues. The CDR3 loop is CASSEGLAGYTF. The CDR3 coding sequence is TGTGCCAGCAGCGAGGGACTAGCGGGCTACACCTTC.

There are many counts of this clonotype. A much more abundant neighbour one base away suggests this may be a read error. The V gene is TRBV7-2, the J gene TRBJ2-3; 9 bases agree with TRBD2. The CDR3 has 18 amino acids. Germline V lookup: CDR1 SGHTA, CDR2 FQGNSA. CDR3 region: CASSLESSGALSTHTQYF. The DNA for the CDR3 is TGTGCCAGCAGCTTAGAGTCTAGCGGGGCCCTTAGCACACATACGCAGTATTTT.

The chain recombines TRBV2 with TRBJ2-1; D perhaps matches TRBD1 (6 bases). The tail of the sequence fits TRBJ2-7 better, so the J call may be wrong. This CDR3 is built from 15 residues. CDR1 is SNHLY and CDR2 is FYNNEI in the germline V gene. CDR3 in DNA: TGTGCCAGCTCCCGCGGCCAGGGGATGTACAATGAGCAGTACTTC. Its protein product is CASSRGQGMYNEQYF.

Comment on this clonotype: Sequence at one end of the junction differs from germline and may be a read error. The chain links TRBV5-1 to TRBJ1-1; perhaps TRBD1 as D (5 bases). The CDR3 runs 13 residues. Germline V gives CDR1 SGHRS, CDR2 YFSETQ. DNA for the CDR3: TGCGCCGGCAGCTCGGGGCAGAGCGCTGAAGCTTTCTTT. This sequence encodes CAGSSGQSAEAFF.

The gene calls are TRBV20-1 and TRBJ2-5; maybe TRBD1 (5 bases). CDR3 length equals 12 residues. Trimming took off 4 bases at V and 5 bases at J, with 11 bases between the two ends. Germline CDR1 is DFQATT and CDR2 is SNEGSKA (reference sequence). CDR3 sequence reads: CSATGSRETQYF. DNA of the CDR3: TGCAGTGCTACAGGGTCGCGGGAGACCCAGTACTTC.

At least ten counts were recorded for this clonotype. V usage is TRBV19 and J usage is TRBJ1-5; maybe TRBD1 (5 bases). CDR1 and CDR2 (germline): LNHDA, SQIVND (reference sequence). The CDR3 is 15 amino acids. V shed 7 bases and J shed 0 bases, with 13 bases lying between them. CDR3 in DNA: TGTGCCAGTAACCCCAGGGACCGTAGCAATCAGCCCCAGCATTTT. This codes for CASNPRDRSNQPQHF. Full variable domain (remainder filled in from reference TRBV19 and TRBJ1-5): DGGITQSPKYLFRKEGQNVTLSCEQNLNHDAMYWYRQDPGQGLRLIYYSQIVNDFQKGDIAEGYSVSREKKESFPLTVTSAQKNPTAFYLCASNPRDRSNQPQHFGDGTRLSIL.